Each of the 28 T cell receptor beta chains below was sequenced from the same sample in a study of blood T cell repertoires in COVID-19. The protocol was immunoSEQ multiplex PCR, while the TCRdb copy is restricted to in-frame clones and leaves out a portion. In the table there are around 140,000 clones, approximately 82% of which are singletons. Specimen: peripheral blood. All receptors come from a man aged 55 to 69 with active or convalescent COVID-19.

The chain uses TRBV6-1 and TRBJ1-5; maybe TRBD1 (6 bases). This CDR3 comprises 16 residues. Per the germline V gene, CDR1 is MNHNS and CDR2 is SASEGT. V lost 2 bases and J 4 bases, leaving 15 bases between the germline ends. CDR3 DNA: TGTGCCAGCAGTGAAAAAGCGCAGGGGATTAATCAGCCCCAGCATTTT. Amino acid sequence: CASSEKAQGINQPQHF.

V and J are TRBV4-1 and TRBJ2-5; TRBD2 aligns across 8 bases. Trimming cost V 1 base and J 1 base; bases outside gene matches: 8. The CDR3 sequence is 17 residues long. CDR1 and CDR2 from the germline V gene are MGHRA and YSYEKL. CDR3 sequence: CASSQALTGGFQETQYF. The CDR3 nucleotides read TGCGCCAGCAGCCAAGCCCTTACGGGAGGGTTCCAAGAGACCCAGTACTTC.

This clone was detected once. The J gene is TRBJ1-4, the V gene TRBV27, with 8 bases aligning to TRBD1. With 2 bases clipped from V and 8 bases from J, the junction kept 4 bases outside the gene matches. The germline V gene has CDR1 MNHEY and CDR2 SMNVEV (reference sequence). This CDR3 spans 14 amino acids. The CDR3 coding sequence is TGTGCCAGCAGTTTACAGGGGGCGAGGGAAAAACTGTTTTTT. Translated: CASSLQGAREKLFF.

The chain joins TRBV10-1 to TRBJ2-4; D might be TRBD1 (5 bases). The germline CDR1 and CDR2 sequences are WNHNN and SYGVQD (reference sequence). Trimming cost V 5 bases and J 3 bases, with 8 bases left between them. The CDR3 sequence is 13 residues long. The chain's CDR3 is CASSKGHKNIQYF. The CDR3 nucleotides are TGCGCCAGCAGTAAGGGGCACAAAAACATTCAGTACTTC.

V gene TRBV14 combines with J gene TRBJ1-1, with D unresolved. The V end lost 6 bases, the J end lost 11 bases, and 19 bases lay between the germline ends. CDR1 SGHDN and CDR2 FVKESK come from the germline V gene. The CDR3 length is 13 residues. CDR3 amino acids: CASSFIRSGRAFF. In DNA form, the CDR3 reads TGTGCCAGCAGTTTCATCCGGTCAGGAAGGGCTTTCTTT.

The chain employs TRBV18 and TRBJ1-2; D not certain. The CDR3 length is 14 residues. CDR1 KGHSH and CDR2 LQKENI come from the germline V gene. Trimming cost V 2 bases and J 6 bases, with 13 bases left between them. The chain's CDR3 is CASSPVARLDGYTF. In DNA, the CDR3 is TGTGCCAGCTCACCAGTAGCCCGTCTTGATGGCTACACCTTC.

This clone has just one count. The V gene is TRBV27, the J gene TRBJ2-4; 7 bases align to TRBD1. Germline trimming cut 6 bases from V and 2 bases from J; bases unmatched to any gene: 7. The germline CDR1 and CDR2 sequences are MNHEY and SMNVEV (reference sequence). The length of the CDR3 is 15 residues. Written as DNA, the CDR3 is TGTGCCAGCAGAGACACAGGGGATCCCAAAAACATTCAGTACTTC. Encoded protein: CASRDTGDPKNIQYF.

J is TRBJ2-1 and V is TRBV3-1 (or the pseudogene TRBV3-2); TRBD2 matches at 10 bases. The CDR3 has 19 residues. V shed 4 bases, J shed 0 bases, and the junction held 12 bases outside the gene matches. Germline CDR1 LGHDT, CDR2 YNNKEL (reference sequence). CDR3 bases: TGTGCCAGCAGCCCCGGCTGGACTAGCGGACCTAGCTCCTACAATGAGCAGTTCTTC. This codes for CASSPGWTSGPSSYNEQFF.

This chain connects TRBV9 to TRBJ1-2; D not certain. The CDR3 totals 13 residues. V shed 4 bases and J shed 4 bases, with 11 bases lying between them. Per the germline V gene, CDR1 is SGDLS and CDR2 is YYNGEE. The CDR3 DNA follows: TGTGCCAGCAGCCTAGAGGGAGTCTATGGCTACACCTTC. It specifies CASSLEGVYGYTF.

J is TRBJ2-5 and V is TRBV6-5; D is possibly TRBD1 (6 bases). This CDR3 region has 15 residues. From germline, CDR1 is MNHEY and CDR2 SVGAGI. V lost 4 bases and J 3 bases, leaving 15 bases between the germline ends. The CDR3 sequence is CASSSSGTPKETQYF. CDR3 nucleotide sequence: TGTGCCAGCAGTTCTTCCGGGACACCGAAAGAGACCCAGTACTTC.

The gene calls are TRBV6-2 or TRBV6-3 and TRBJ1-1, with D uncertain. Per the germline V gene, CDR1 is MNHEY and CDR2 is SVGEGT. Deletions cut 2 bases from V and 8 bases from J, with 12 bases between. The CDR3 totals 13 residues. CDR3 nucleotide sequence: TGTGCCAGCAGTTACCCCACCTGGGCAGAAGCTTTCTTT. It codes for CASSYPTWAEAFF.

The genes are TRBV13 and TRBJ2-5; 13 bases fit TRBD2. Germline loops: CDR1 PRHDT, CDR2 FYEKMQ (reference sequence). The V and J ends lost 4 bases and 3 bases, in that order; junction bases with no gene match: 2. The CDR3 runs to 15 residues. The chain's CDR3 is CASSSGLAGEETQYF. In DNA, the CDR3 is TGTGCCAGCAGCTCCGGACTAGCGGGAGAAGAGACCCAGTACTTC.

A single count supports this clone. The CDR3 DNA follows: TGTGCCAGCAGCCAACGTCAGGATGGCTACACCTTC. This encodes CASSQRQDGYTF. This chain uses TRBV3-1 (or the pseudogene TRBV3-2) with TRBJ1-2; D is undetermined. V gave up 2 bases and J gave up 6 bases, with 7 bases separating them. Germline values: CDR1 LGHDT, CDR2 YNNKEL (reference sequence). The CDR3 loop spans 12 amino acids.

The V gene is TRBV7-2, the J gene TRBJ2-5, with D unresolved. CDR3 length equals 14 residues. The germline V and J ends were trimmed by 0 bases and 2 bases, with 7 bases remaining between them. Germline assignment: CDR1 SGHTA and CDR2 FQGNSA. The CDR3 loop is CASSLAGPQETQYF. The CDR3 DNA reads TGTGCCAGCAGCTTAGCGGGCCCTCAAGAGACCCAGTACTTC.

The chain recombines TRBV27 with TRBJ1-4, with TRBD1 identical over 7 bases. The V segment lost 6 bases and the J segment 2 bases; nucleotides outside the gene matches: 9. CDR1 MNHEY and CDR2 SMNVEV come from the germline V gene (reference sequence). The CDR3 totals 16 residues. The chain's CDR3 is CASSQTGRFTNEKLFF. In nucleotides, the CDR3 is TGTGCCAGCAGCCAGACAGGGAGGTTCACTAATGAAAAACTGTTTTTT. Full variable domain (outside the CDR3, taken from reference TRBV27 and TRBJ1-4): EAQVTQNPRYLITVTGKKLTVTCSQNMNHEYMSWYRQDPGLGLRQIYYSMNVEVTDKGDVPEGYKVSRKEKRNFPLILESPSPNQTSLYFCASSQTGRFTNEKLFFGSGTQLSVL.

This clone was picked up a small number of times. The chain carries TRBV19 and TRBJ1-5, with 9 bases aligning to TRBD1. Germline V lookup: CDR1 LNHDA, CDR2 SQIVND (reference sequence). The CDR3 extends over 15 amino acids. J was trimmed by 6 bases and V by 4 bases; bases with no gene match: 7. The CDR3 DNA reads TGTGCCAGTAGTACCGGACAGGGGACGGTTCAGCCCCAGCATTTT. It is translated as CASSTGQGTVQPQHF.

The chain's CDR3 is CASSSSGGSYNEQFF. The CDR3 region has the DNA TGTGCCAGCAGTAGCTCAGGGGGCTCCTACAATGAGCAGTTCTTC. This chain uses TRBV6-5 with TRBJ2-1, with 7 bases lining up with TRBD1. CDR3 length: 15 residues. With 5 bases clipped from V and 0 bases from J, the junction kept 4 bases outside the gene matches. Germline CDR1 is MNHEY and CDR2 is SVGAGI.

The rearrangement uses TRBV29-1 and TRBJ2-5, with TRBD1 matching 9 bases. The V and J ends lost 7 bases and 2 bases, in that order; junction bases with no gene match: 8. This CDR3 has 14 residues. The germline gives CDR1 SQVTM, CDR2 ANQGSEA. The CDR3 sequence: CSEGGTGTQETQYF. CDR3 DNA: TGCAGCGAGGGGGGGACAGGGACTCAAGAGACCCAGTACTTC.

The rearrangement links TRBV9 to TRBJ2-1; 9 nucleotides match TRBD2. J was trimmed by 4 bases and V by 4 bases; bases with no gene match: 6. The length of the CDR3 is 15 residues. Per germline, CDR1 SGDLS and CDR2 YYNGEE. DNA of the CDR3: TGTGCCAGCAGCCAAACTAGCGGGCGATACAATGAGCAGTTCTTC. Amino acid sequence: CASSQTSGRYNEQFF.

The V gene is TRBV3-1 (or the pseudogene TRBV3-2), the J gene TRBJ2-5; 14 positions agree with TRBD2. Germline V lookup: CDR1 LGHDT, CDR2 YNNKEL (reference sequence). The CDR3 totals 16 residues. The J segment lost 5 bases and the V segment lost 1 base, leaving 3 bases of the junction unmatched. DNA of the CDR3: TGTGCCAGCAGCCAAGGGACTAGCGGGAGGCTGGAGACCCAGTACTTC. It codes for CASSQGTSGRLETQYF.

The chain is built from TRBV24-1 and TRBJ2-1; 7 bases match TRBD2. The CDR3 consists of 17 residues. Germline V gene lookup returns CDR1 KGHDR and CDR2 SFDVKD. Trimming cost V 3 bases and J 6 bases; bases outside gene matches: 13. The CDR3 sequence: CATSDPLGTKGANEQFF. Written as DNA, the CDR3 is TGTGCCACCAGTGATCCCCTTGGGACTAAAGGGGCCAATGAGCAGTTCTTC.

This chain links TRBV7-2 with TRBJ1-2; tentative D call: TRBD1 (5 bases). CDR3 size: 17 residues. Germline CDR1 reads SGHTA; CDR2 reads FQGNSA. V was pared by 1 base and J by 3 bases, with 18 bases between. The CDR3, as DNA: TGTGCCAGCAGCTTAGATCCGGATGCAGGGTCCCACTATGGCTACACCTTC. Its translation is CASSLDPDAGSHYGYTF.

The sample holds one count of this clone. The chain employs TRBV5-5 and TRBJ2-7, with D uncertain. CDR1 is SGHKS, CDR2 YYEKEE, per germline (reference sequence). The CDR3 has 15 amino acids. V lost 0 bases to trimming and J lost 2 bases, with 12 bases between them. CDR3 bases: TGTGCCAGCAGCTTGGGTCCAGGTCCTACCTACGAGCAGTACGTC. This sequence encodes CASSLGPGPTYEQYV.

The chain links TRBV3-1 (or the pseudogene TRBV3-2) to TRBJ1-1; 8 nucleotides match TRBD1. The CDR3 length is 17 residues. Unmatched junction bases numbered 17, after V lost 4 bases and J lost 7 bases. Germline values: CDR1 LGHDT, CDR2 YNNKEL (reference sequence). CDR3 amino acids: CASSPRDRTDVQSEAFF. Here the CDR3 DNA reads TGTGCCAGCAGCCCCCGGGACAGGACCGACGTTCAGAGTGAAGCTTTCTTT.

This sequence joins TRBV2 and TRBJ2-2, with 8 bases lining up with TRBD2. There are 17 residues in the CDR3. Germline values: CDR1 SNHLY, CDR2 FYNNEI. Trimming at V came to 0 bases and at J to 2 bases, leaving 5 bases not matched to a gene. CDR3 protein: CASSEALSGGNTGELFF. The CDR3, as DNA: TGTGCCAGCAGTGAAGCGTTAAGCGGGGGAAACACCGGGGAGCTGTTTTTT.

This clone is a singleton in its sample. This chain joins TRBV12-5 and TRBJ1-2; 9 bases match TRBD1. Germline CDR1 reads LGHNT; CDR2 reads FRNRAP. Trimming cost V 5 bases and J 7 bases; bases outside gene matches: 11. The CDR3 has 15 amino acids. CDR3 DNA: TGTGCTAGTGGTCCCCACCTTGGACAGGGGTTTGGCTACACCTTC. Translation: CASGPHLGQGFGYTF. Full variable domain (remainder filled in from reference TRBV12-5 and TRBJ1-2): DARVTQTPRHKVTEMGQEVTMRCQPILGHNTVFWYRQTMMQGLELLAYFRNRAPLDDSGMPKDRFSAEMPDATLATLKIQPSEPRDSAVYFCASGPHLGQGFGYTFGSGTRLTVV.

V is TRBV15 and J is TRBJ2-7; the match to TRBD1 covers 7 bases. The germline V gene encodes CDR1 LNHNV and CDR2 YYDKDF (reference sequence). The CDR3 runs to 12 residues. With 9 bases clipped from V and 2 bases from J, the junction kept 4 bases outside the gene matches. CDR3 sequence: CATRQGPYEQYF. In DNA, the CDR3 is TGTGCCACTCGACAGGGCCCCTACGAGCAGTACTTC.

The rearrangement joins TRBV21-1 to TRBJ1-1. TRBV21-1 is termed a pseudogene. CDR3 length: 15 residues. In DNA, the CDR3 is TGTGCCAGCAGTAGTTATAATTACGGGTATTTGGAAGCTTTCTTT. This codes for CASSSYNYGYLEAFF.